Shown below are 25 T cell receptor beta chains from a single sample sequenced in a study of T-cell reconstitution after alpha-beta-depleted transplantation in children. The authors prepared the TCRbeta library with unique molecular identifiers. MiXCR, applied by TCRdb to the PCR reads, yields one record per CDR3 protein. The sample has 580,000 or so distinct CDR3 sequences, 23% seen once. This specimen was PBMCs, mostly from graft donor cells, taken 360 days after TCRalphabeta/CD19-depleted stem cell transplant. The receptor set was obtained from a boy under two years old who had a stem cell transplant for acute myeloid leukemia, so the T cells may come from the graft donor.

With regard to this clonotype: Possible read error: a much larger clone is one base away. V and J are TRBV25-1 and TRBJ2-1; 9 nucleotides agree with TRBD1. CDR1 MGHDK and CDR2 SYGVNS come from the germline V gene. CDR3 length equals 16 residues. V shed 2 bases, J shed 9 bases, and the junction held 11 bases outside the gene matches. CDR3 in amino acids: CASSEGIWTGEAEQFF. CDR3 sequence (DNA): TGTGCCAGCAGTGAAGGAATATGGACAGGGGAGGCTGAGCAGTTCTTC.

The chain has TRBV15 and TRBJ2-2, with D hard to call. Trimming removed 0 bases at V and 5 bases at J, with 4 bases between. Germline lookup yields CDR1 LNHNV and CDR2 YYDKDF (reference sequence). This CDR3 contains 13 residues. Written as DNA, the CDR3 is TGTGCCACCAGCAGAGAGGGAACCGGGGAGCTGTTTTTT. Its protein is CATSREGTGELFF. The complete variable domain, with remaining parts taken from reference TRBV15 and TRBJ2-2, reads DAMVIQNPRYQVTQFGKPVTLSCSQTLNHNVMYWYQQKSSQAPKLLFHYYDKDFNNEADTPDNFQSRRPNTSFCFLDIRSPGLGDTAMYLCATSREGTGELFFGEGSRLTVL.

This chain uses TRBV14 with TRBJ2-1; TRBD1 is a possible D gene (8 bases). The V end was cut by 4 bases, the J end by 9 bases, with 13 bases between. Germline V CDR1 and CDR2: SGHDN, FVKESK. The CDR3 runs to 13 residues. CDR3 sequence: CASSRQGRGEQFF. Here the CDR3 DNA reads TGTGCCAGCAGCCGACAGGGGAGGGGTGAGCAGTTCTTC.

This clonotype was detected many times. The chain uses TRBV6-2 or TRBV6-3 and TRBJ1-1, with D perhaps TRBD1 (5 bases). Deletions cut 2 bases from V and 3 bases from J, with 10 bases between. This CDR3 is 14 amino acids long. The germline gives CDR1 MNHEY, CDR2 SVGEGT. The CDR3 sequence: CASSYAGRDTEAFF. The CDR3 DNA is TGTGCCAGCAGTTACGCGGGGCGGGACACTGAAGCTTTCTTT.

This clonotype has only a few counts. This sequence joins TRBV25-1 and TRBJ1-1, with a weak D call TRBD1 (5 bases). Per the germline V gene, CDR1 is MGHDK and CDR2 is SYGVNS. CDR3 length equals 13 residues. Trimming left V 1 base short and J 10 bases short, with 13 bases between. CDR3: CASSEFDGGGAFF. The CDR3 nucleotides read TGTGCCAGCAGTGAATTCGACGGGGGAGGAGCTTTCTTT. Using reference TRBV25-1 and TRBJ1-1 for the parts outside the CDR3, the full variable domain is EADIYQTPRYLVIGTGKKITLECSQTMGHDKMYWYQQDPGMELHLIHYSYGVNSTEKGDLSSESTVSRIRTEHFPLTLESARPSHTSQYLCASSEFDGGGAFFGQGTRLTVV.

This clonotype was seen many times. This chain uses TRBV7-3 with TRBJ2-1, with TRBD2 as a possible D gene (6 bases). This CDR3 region has 16 residues. Deletions cut 5 bases from V and 6 bases from J, with 20 bases between. Germline assignment: CDR1 SGHTA and CDR2 FQGTGA. CDR3 loop: CASSPSGSGLFNEQFF. In nucleotides, the CDR3 is TGTGCCAGCAGCCCATCTGGATCGGGACTCTTCAATGAGCAGTTCTTC.

This chain joins TRBV29-1 and TRBJ2-4; perhaps TRBD1 as D (5 bases). V was clipped by 7 bases and J by 6 bases, with 16 bases between them. The V gene's germline CDR1 is SQVTM and CDR2 ANQGSEA. This CDR3 spans 13 amino acids. CDR3 protein: CSATGVRGNIQYF. CDR3 sequence (DNA): TGCAGCGCTACAGGAGTCAGAGGAAACATTCAGTACTTC.

This clonotype was seen a few times. The chain couples TRBV12-3 or TRBV12-4 to TRBJ1-5; 7 bases are a match to TRBD1. The CDR3 has 16 amino acids. J was trimmed by 6 bases and V by 3 bases; bases with no gene match: 11. The CDR3 DNA sequence: TGTGCCAGCAGTTTCCCCGCGGACAGGTCGGTTCAGCCCCAGCATTTT. This sequence encodes CASSFPADRSVQPQHF.

This clonotype has at least ten counts. The chain combines TRBV5-1 with TRBJ2-1; 7 nucleotides agree with TRBD2. V lost 7 bases to trimming and J lost 1 base; unmatched junction nucleotides: 8. CDR1 is SGHRS and CDR2 is YFSETQ in the germline V gene. The CDR3 spans 15 residues. CDR3 loop: CASGSSGGSYNEQFF. As DNA, the CDR3 is TGCGCCAGCGGCTCCTCGGGGGGTTCCTACAATGAGCAGTTCTTC.

The V gene is TRBV6-5, the J gene TRBJ1-1, with TRBD1 matching over 7 bases. The CDR3 is 16 residues long. V lost 0 bases and J lost 0; bases outside the gene matches: 4. The germline V gene has CDR1 MNHEY and CDR2 SVGAGI. The CDR3: CASSYSGTALNTEAFF. The CDR3 DNA is TGTGCCAGCAGTTACTCCGGGACAGCCTTGAACACTGAAGCTTTCTTT.

This clonotype has just a few counts. The CDR3 DNA follows: TGTGCCAGCAGCTTGGACTGGGCTGGGCTCTCCTACAATGAGCAGTTCTTC. Encoded protein: CASSLDWAGLSYNEQFF. V is TRBV5-5 and J is TRBJ2-1, with D hard to call. The CDR3 is made up of 17 amino acids. V shed 0 bases and J shed 0 bases, with 13 bases lying between them. The germline V gene has CDR1 SGHKS and CDR2 YYEKEE (reference sequence).

This clonotype was counted many times. This chain connects TRBV21-1 to TRBJ2-1; TRBD1 reflects the table's D call only, with no check against the DNA. TRBV21-1 is reported as a pseudogene. This CDR3 is built from 15 residues. CDR3 sequence (DNA): TGTGCCAGCAGCAAAGAAGGAAAGGGGAGGAATGAGCAGTTCTTC. This codes for CASSKEGKGRNEQFF.

This clonotype occurred many times. V gene TRBV24-1 combines with J gene TRBJ2-7; D is uncertain. V lost 9 bases and J lost 0, with 11 bases in between. The CDR3 is 13 residues long. The germline CDR1 and CDR2 sequences are KGHDR and SFDVKD. Written as DNA, the CDR3 is TGTGCCACCGGGCGTTTGGGCTCCTACGAGCAGTACGTC. This encodes CATGRLGSYEQYV.

This sequence joins TRBV6-1 and TRBJ2-3; 9 bases agree with TRBD2. The CDR3 has 18 amino acids. The germline V gene encodes CDR1 MNHNS and CDR2 SASEGT. V was pared by 6 bases and J by 2 bases, with 15 bases of the junction left unmatched. The CDR3 sequence is CASSEIGGAGGFTDTQYF. The DNA for the CDR3 is TGTGCCAGCAGCGAGATCGGAGGTGCGGGGGGGTTCACAGATACGCAGTATTTT.

V gene TRBV6-5 combines with J gene TRBJ2-7, with D possibly being TRBD2 (6 bases). Germline values: CDR1 MNHEY, CDR2 SVGAGI. The CDR3 runs to 15 residues. V lost 1 base to trimming and J lost 3 bases, with 13 bases between them. CDR3 sequence (DNA): TGTGCCAGCAGTTACTACCGGGGGAGCTACTACGAGCAGTACGTC. As protein: CASSYYRGSYYEQYV.

Many counts were recorded for this clonotype. The rearrangement joins TRBV12-3 or TRBV12-4 to TRBJ2-1; 8 bases are shared with TRBD1. The CDR3 covers 17 residues. The trim removed 5 bases at V and 1 base at J, leaving 10 bases unmatched. The CDR3 DNA follows: TGTGCCAGCAGTCCTGCCGTCCGGGACAGGTCCTACAATGAGCAGTTCTTC. This gives the protein CASSPAVRDRSYNEQFF.

The J gene is TRBJ1-4, the V gene TRBV6-5, with D possibly being TRBD1 (5 bases). CDR1 and CDR2 from the germline V gene are MNHEY and SVGAGI. The CDR3 loop spans 15 amino acids. Trimming pared 1 base from V and 5 bases from J, leaving 11 bases between. The CDR3 sequence is CASSYFQGANEKLFF. The CDR3 DNA is TGTGCCAGCAGTTACTTCCAGGGCGCCAATGAAAAACTGTTTTTT.

This clonotype appeared many times. The rearrangement links TRBV7-9 to TRBJ1-4, with D unresolved. Deletions cut 1 base from V and 10 bases from J, with 13 bases between. Germline V gene sequence: CDR1 SEHNR, CDR2 FQNEAQ (reference sequence). The CDR3 sequence is 14 residues long. The CDR3 spells CASSLDGSLGKLFF. Written as DNA, the CDR3 is TGTGCCAGCAGCTTAGACGGTTCTTTAGGAAAACTGTTTTTT.

The chain is built from TRBV20-1 and TRBJ1-5; D is unclear. V lost 3 bases, J lost 0 bases, and 9 bases lay in between. The CDR3 is 14 residues long. Germline values: CDR1 DFQATT, CDR2 SNEGSKA (reference sequence). CDR3 in DNA: TGCAGTGCTAGGTCTGGGGTTAGCAATCAGCCCCAGCATTTT. Translation gives CSARSGVSNQPQHF.

The V and J genes are TRBV6-6 and TRBJ2-1; D unclear. V lost 5 bases and J 8 bases, leaving 10 bases between the germline ends. Germline CDR1 and CDR2: MNHNY and SVGAGI (reference sequence). The CDR3 is 12 residues long. CDR3 region: CASSDLVYEQFF. CDR3 sequence (DNA): TGTGCCAGCAGTGACCTGGTTTATGAGCAGTTCTTC.

This clonotype was found many times. J is TRBJ2-3 and V is TRBV20-1, with 8 bases aligning to TRBD2. The V gene's germline CDR1 is DFQATT and CDR2 SNEGSKA (reference sequence). V was pared by 5 bases and J by 4 bases, with 8 bases of the junction left unmatched. The CDR3 loop spans 14 amino acids. The CDR3 region is CSAQRGGRADTQYF. As DNA, the CDR3 is TGCAGTGCTCAACGGGGGGGCCGGGCAGATACGCAGTATTTT.

This clonotype occurred many times. This chain uses TRBV20-1 with TRBJ2-7, with D unclear. Looked up from germline, CDR1 is DFQATT and CDR2 is SNEGSKA (reference sequence). V lost 3 bases and J 5 bases, leaving 14 bases between the germline ends. CDR3 length: 13 amino acids. DNA of the CDR3: TGCAGTGCTAGCGCGCGGTCTATTAACGAGCAGTACGTC. Its protein product is CSASARSINEQYV.

Notes on this clonotype: A much larger clone sits a single nucleotide away, making a read error possible. The chain recombines TRBV9 with TRBJ1-1; perhaps TRBD1 as D (6 bases). Germline assignment: CDR1 SGDLS and CDR2 YYNGEE. There are 13 residues in the CDR3. V was pared by 3 bases and J by 0 bases, with 6 bases between. The CDR3 nucleotides read TGTGCCAGCAGCGGGACAGTGAACACTGAAGCTTTCTTT. It yields the protein CASSGTVNTEAFF.

This clonotype was seen a handful of times. This sequence joins TRBV12-3 or TRBV12-4 and TRBJ1-4, with TRBD1 identical over 10 bases. J gave up 8 bases and V 3 bases, and 9 bases lay outside the gene matches. The CDR3 is 16 amino acids. The CDR3: CASSFGHGTGEEKLFF. The CDR3 nucleotides read TGTGCCAGCAGTTTCGGCCACGGGACAGGGGAGGAAAAACTGTTTTTT.

This clonotype was observed a handful of times. The chain joins TRBV30 to TRBJ2-1; D remains unclear. The CDR3 runs 11 residues. Germline CDR1 reads GTSNPN; CDR2 reads SVGIG (reference sequence). Trimming took 5 bases from V and 8 from J, leaving 10 bases between them. The CDR3 protein is CAWVTSYEQFF. CDR3 coding DNA: TGTGCCTGGGTTACCAGCTATGAGCAGTTCTTC.